This is a list of T cell receptor beta chains from one sample in a study of blood T cell repertoires in COVID-19. Assay: immunoSEQ multiplex PCR; the TCRdb copy retains only in-frame clones and omits some. Of roughly 410,000 clones in the sample, approximately 89% were seen once. Sequencing used peripheral blood. These receptors came from a woman in her sixties with COVID-19, enrolled during active disease. CDR3s leave out the opening cysteine and the closing phenylalanine or tryptophan.

TRBV15,ATSRADRGAYEQY
TRBV28,ASSSPPGSPGAYNSPLH
TRBV5-4,ASSLGATPYEQY
TRBV5-6,ASSSTDRDVEAF
TRBV3-1/TRBV3-2,ASSQDRTTSQPQH
TRBV6-6,ASRRDSNQPQH
TRBV6-5,ASSAAGYNEQF
TRBV4-2,ASSPRQGNYEQY
TRBV6-6,ASSPPSGGGAGAGELF
TRBV6-5,ASSWGVNEKLF
TRBV9,ASSPRQGIYNSPLH
TRBV19,ASSILTVAGNTIY
TRBV6-4,ASSVTSANTGELF
TRBV27,ASSPGWFGNQPQH
TRBV12-3/TRBV12-4,ASSFATNSPLH
TRBV6-5,ASRKGQGLYEQY
TRBV27,ASSLVSGIYTEAF
TRBV28,ASGTSGGALNEQF
TRBV6-6,ASSPRDTGGAF
TRBV29-1,SVEEQATGYEQY
TRBV7-9,ASSLWDGGETQY
TRBV10-2,ASSGTAGGAREQY
TRBV5-1,ASSPGSELAKNIQY
TRBV11-2,ASSLGPRGSTDTQY
TRBV7-9,ASHGQGLQGEQF
TRBV2,ASTVLAGDEQY
TRBV7-9,ASSTSSGGASYEQY
TRBV20-1,SAGRGSEQY
TRBV6-1,ASSEYDAWGGRASTDTQY
TRBV10-2,ASSWGGNTDTQY
TRBV7-9,ASSFDTRANEKLF
TRBV6-5,ASSRGGASTEAF
TRBV11-3,ASSLSLYNEQF
TRBV3-1/TRBV3-2,ASSQVGQPQH
TRBV3-1/TRBV3-2,ASSQGAGSGNTIY
TRBV29-1,SVDRDNSYEQY
TRBV2,ASRLTGVSNQPQH
TRBV27,ASAPGVFSYGYT
TRBV6-1,ASSEGPGAGYGYT
TRBV19,ASQDRANTGELF
TRBV19,ASSTRQGSRSNTEAF
TRBV6-6,ASSYTTRLEKLF
TRBV18,ASSTGWTDTQY
TRBV27,ASSSLSLVKNIQY
TRBV24-1,ATSEAGATQY
TRBV6-5,ASSYTWTELYEQY
TRBV5-5,ASSFRTGPTYNEQF
TRBV19,ASSKRQGGYT
TRBV5-4,ASSRQGNTEAF
TRBV21-1,AVRGAGYT
TRBV2,ASMQWRGTEAF
TRBV6-5,ASSYSQGRRNSPLH